Listed below are T cell receptor beta chains from one sample, sequenced in a study of blood T cell repertoires in COVID-19. The assay was immunoSEQ multiplex PCR, and TCRdb's table has in-frame clones only and misses some. The sample yields 200,000 to 300,000 clones, around 89% seen once. Specimen: PBMCs or T cells enriched from blood (not recorded which). The origin of the receptors is a woman in her thirties who had recovered from COVID-19. CDR3s leave out the opening cysteine and the closing phenylalanine or tryptophan. Fields, in order: V gene, CDR3 protein.

TRBV30 AWTGTGGLGDTQY
TRBV30 AWGGVSPLH
TRBV7-7 ASRPGLMNTGELF
TRBV28 ASSLKAGNQPQH
TRBV27 ASSLSPSGANVLT
TRBV14 ASSLSTGVGTDTQY
TRBV15 ATSRVVQGASEAF
TRBV12-3/TRBV12-4 ASSPPRREQY
TRBV28 ASRLRGYSNQPQH
TRBV3-1/TRBV3-2 ASSPTGTGHYEQY
TRBV7-2 ASSASGTNHQPQH
TRBV24-1 ATSSGRWNEQF
TRBV18 ASSPGQANTEAF
TRBV29-1 SVEVSAATIY
TRBV21-1 ASEVSYEQY
TRBV29-1 SVPSSHEQF
TRBV30 ARDRPGANVLT
TRBV18 ASSPSGTEKTQY
TRBV4-2 ASSQGTGALVAQH
TRBV6-5 ASRDGTFNTGELF
TRBV28 ASSLTVNSYNEQF